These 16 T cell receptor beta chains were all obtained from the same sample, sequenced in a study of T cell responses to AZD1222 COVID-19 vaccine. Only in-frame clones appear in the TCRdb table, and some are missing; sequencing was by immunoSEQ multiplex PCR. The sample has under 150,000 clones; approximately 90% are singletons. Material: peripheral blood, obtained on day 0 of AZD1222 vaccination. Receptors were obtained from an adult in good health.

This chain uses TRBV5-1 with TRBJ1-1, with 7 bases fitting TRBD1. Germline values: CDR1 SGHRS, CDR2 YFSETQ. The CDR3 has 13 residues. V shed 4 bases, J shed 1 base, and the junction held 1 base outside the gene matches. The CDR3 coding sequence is TGCGCCAGCAGCCGGACAGGGAACACTGAAGCTTTCTTT. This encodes CASSRTGNTEAFF.

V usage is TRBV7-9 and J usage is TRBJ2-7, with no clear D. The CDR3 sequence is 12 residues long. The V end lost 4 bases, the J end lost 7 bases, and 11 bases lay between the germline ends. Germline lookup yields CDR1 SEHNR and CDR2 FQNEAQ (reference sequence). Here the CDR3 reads CASSSLRQEQYF. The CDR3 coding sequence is TGTGCCAGCAGCTCGCTGCGGCAGGAGCAGTACTTC.

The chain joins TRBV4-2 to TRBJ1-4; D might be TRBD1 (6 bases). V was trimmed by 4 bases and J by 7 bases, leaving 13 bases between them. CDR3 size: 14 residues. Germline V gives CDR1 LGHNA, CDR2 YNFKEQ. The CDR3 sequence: CASSRGGASEKLFF. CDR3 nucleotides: TGTGCCAGCAGCCGGGGGGGCGCGAGTGAAAAACTGTTTTTT.

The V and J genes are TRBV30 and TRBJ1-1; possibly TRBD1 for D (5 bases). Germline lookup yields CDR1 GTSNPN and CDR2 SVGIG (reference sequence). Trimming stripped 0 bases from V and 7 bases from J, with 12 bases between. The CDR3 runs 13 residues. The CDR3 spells CAWSVPDGGEAFF. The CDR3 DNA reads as TGTGCCTGGAGTGTACCAGATGGGGGTGAAGCTTTCTTT.

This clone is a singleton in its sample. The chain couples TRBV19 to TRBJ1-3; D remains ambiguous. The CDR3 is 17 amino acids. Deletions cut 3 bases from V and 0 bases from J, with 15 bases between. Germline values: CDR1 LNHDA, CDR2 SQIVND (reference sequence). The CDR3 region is CASSMRDGRGSGNTIYF. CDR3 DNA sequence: TGTGCCAGTAGTATGCGGGATGGTCGGGGCTCTGGAAACACCATATATTTT.

The CDR3 DNA is TGTGCCACCAGCGGTGGCGAAAGGGCGTATGATGGCTACACCTTC. Translation gives CATSGGERAYDGYTF. This chain connects TRBV15 to TRBJ1-2; D ambiguous. Trimming stripped 5 bases from V and 6 bases from J, with 19 bases between. Germline V lookup: CDR1 LNHNV, CDR2 YYDKDF (reference sequence). The CDR3 totals 15 residues.

The CDR3 bases are TGTGCCAGCAGCAGGACCGGAGGGTCCGACGAGCAGTACTTC. Translating it yields CASSRTGGSDEQYF. The chain couples TRBV5-6 to TRBJ2-7; weak D call: TRBD2 (6 bases). V lost 4 bases and J 5 bases, leaving 16 bases between the germline ends. The CDR3 is 14 residues long. CDR1 SGHDT and CDR2 YYEEEE come from the germline V gene.

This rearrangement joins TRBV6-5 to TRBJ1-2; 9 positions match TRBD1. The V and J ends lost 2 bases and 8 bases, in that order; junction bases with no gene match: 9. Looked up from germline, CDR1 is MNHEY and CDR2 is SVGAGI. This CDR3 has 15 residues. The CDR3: CASSYGQQGAQGYTF. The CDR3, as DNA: TGTGCCAGCAGTTACGGCCAACAGGGGGCACAGGGCTACACCTTC.

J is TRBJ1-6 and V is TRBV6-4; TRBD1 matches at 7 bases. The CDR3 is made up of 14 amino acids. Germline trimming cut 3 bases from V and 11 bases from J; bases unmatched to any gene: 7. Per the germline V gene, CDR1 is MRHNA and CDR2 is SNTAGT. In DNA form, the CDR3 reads TGTGCCAGCAGTGAAACAGGGGCGACGGCACCCCTCCACTTT. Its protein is CASSETGATAPLHF.

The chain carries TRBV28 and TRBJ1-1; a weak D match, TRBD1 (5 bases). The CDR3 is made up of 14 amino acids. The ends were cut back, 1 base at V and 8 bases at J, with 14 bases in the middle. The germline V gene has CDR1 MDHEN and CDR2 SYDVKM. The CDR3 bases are TGTGCCAGCAGTTTATCGGGGGGGACTGTCGAAGCTTTCTTT. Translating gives CASSLSGGTVEAFF. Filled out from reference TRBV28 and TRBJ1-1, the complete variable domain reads DVKVTQSSRYLVKRTGEKVFLECVQDMDHENMFWYRQDPGLGLRLIYFSYDVKMKEKGDIPEGYSVSREKKERFSLILESASTNQTSMYLCASSLSGGTVEAFFGQGTRLTVV.

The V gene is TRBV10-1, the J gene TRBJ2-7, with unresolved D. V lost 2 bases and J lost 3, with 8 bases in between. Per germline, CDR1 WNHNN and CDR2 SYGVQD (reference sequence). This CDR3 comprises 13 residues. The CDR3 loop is CASSEGGNYEQYF. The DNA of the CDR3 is TGCGCCAGCAGTGAGGGCGGTAACTACGAGCAGTACTTC.

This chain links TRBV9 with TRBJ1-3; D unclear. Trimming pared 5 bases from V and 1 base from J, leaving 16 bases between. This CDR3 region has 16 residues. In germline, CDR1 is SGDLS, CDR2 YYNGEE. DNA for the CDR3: TGTGCCAGCAGTCCCTTCGACGACCCTTCTGGAAACACCATATATTTT. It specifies CASSPFDDPSGNTIYF.

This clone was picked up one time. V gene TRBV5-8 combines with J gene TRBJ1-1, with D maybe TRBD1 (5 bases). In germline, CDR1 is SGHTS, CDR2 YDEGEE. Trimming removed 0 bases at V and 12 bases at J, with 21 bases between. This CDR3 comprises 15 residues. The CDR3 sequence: CASSLGAGEAGETFF. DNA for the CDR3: TGTGCCAGCAGCTTGGGGGCGGGGGAGGCGGGCGAAACTTTCTTT.

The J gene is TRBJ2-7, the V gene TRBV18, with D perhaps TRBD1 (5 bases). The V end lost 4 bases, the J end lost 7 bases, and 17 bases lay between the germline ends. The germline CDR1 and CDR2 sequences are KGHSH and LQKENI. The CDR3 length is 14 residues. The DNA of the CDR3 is TGTGCCAGCTCACTCGGCATTCCGGACACTGAGCAGTACTTC. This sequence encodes CASSLGIPDTEQYF.

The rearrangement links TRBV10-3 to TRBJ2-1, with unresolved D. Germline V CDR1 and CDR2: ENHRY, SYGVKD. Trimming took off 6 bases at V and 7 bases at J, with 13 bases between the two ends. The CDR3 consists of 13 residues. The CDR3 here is CAIRASALNEQFF. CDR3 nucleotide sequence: TGTGCCATCAGGGCCTCGGCCTTAAATGAGCAGTTCTTC.

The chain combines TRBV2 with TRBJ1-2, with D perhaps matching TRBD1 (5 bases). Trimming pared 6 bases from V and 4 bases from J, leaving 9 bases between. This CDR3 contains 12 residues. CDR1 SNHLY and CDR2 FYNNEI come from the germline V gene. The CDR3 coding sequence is TGTGCCAGCAGGGCTGGGGGCTATGGCTACACCTTC. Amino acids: CASRAGGYGYTF.